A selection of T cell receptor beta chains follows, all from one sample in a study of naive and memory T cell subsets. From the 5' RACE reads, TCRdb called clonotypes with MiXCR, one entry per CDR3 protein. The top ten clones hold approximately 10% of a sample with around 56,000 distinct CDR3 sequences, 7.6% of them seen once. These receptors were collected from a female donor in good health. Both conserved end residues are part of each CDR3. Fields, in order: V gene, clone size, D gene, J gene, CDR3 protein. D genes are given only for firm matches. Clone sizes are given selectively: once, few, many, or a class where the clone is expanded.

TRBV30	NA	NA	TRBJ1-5	CAWSEGTNQPQHF
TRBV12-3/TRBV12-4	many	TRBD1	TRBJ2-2	CASSWDRASGELFF
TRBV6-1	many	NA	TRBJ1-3	CASREQLSGNTIYF
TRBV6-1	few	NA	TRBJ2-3	CASSGWTDTQYF
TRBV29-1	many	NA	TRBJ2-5	CSVEPGPEAQYF
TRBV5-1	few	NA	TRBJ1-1	CASSLEIGGTEAFF
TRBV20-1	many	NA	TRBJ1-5	CSARVPRTVGNQPQHF
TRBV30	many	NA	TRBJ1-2	CAWSLVWGYTF
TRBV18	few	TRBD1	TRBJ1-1	CASSHIGQGGTEAFF
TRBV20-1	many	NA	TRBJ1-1	CSARHSSTLNTEAFF
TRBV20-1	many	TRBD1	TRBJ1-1	CSAREDRYTEAFF
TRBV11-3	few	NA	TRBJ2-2	CASTGTAGTGELFF
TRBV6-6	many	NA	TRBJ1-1	CASRLAGANTEAFF
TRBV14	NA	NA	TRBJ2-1	CASSQTTGTGSQFF
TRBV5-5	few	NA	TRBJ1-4	CASSLGERREKLFF
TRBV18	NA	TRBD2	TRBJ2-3	CASTQASGSTDTQYF
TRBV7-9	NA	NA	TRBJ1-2	CASSLARRGDGDTF
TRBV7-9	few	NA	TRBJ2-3	CASSLGPRWGAADTQYF
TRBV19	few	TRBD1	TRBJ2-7	CASSMPGGSYEQYF
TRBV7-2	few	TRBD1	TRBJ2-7	CASSAPGQRTSYEQYF
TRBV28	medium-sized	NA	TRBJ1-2	CASSLRGPVIDGYTF
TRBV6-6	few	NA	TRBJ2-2	CASSSLNTGELFF
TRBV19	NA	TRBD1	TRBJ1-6	CASTSSGTGVSPLHF
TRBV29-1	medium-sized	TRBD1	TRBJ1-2	CSVETGFYGYTF
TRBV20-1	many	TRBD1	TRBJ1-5	CSARDGDRGNQPQHF
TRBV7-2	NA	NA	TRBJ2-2	CASSLVGGAGTPSRTGELFF
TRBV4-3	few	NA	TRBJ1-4	CASSQDVNGPGFKGKLFF
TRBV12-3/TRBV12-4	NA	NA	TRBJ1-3	CASSFRGYGNTIYF
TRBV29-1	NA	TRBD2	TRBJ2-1	CSHSPAGEFNEQFF
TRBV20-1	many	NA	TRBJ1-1	CSARGGLQDTEAFF
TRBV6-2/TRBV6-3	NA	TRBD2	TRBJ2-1	CATKTSGGPSSYNEQFF
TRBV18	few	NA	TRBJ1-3	CASSPPDRFSSGNTIYF
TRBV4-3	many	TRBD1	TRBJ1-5	CASSRGTDSNQPQHF
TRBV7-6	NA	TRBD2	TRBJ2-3	CASSRELAGVPDTQYF
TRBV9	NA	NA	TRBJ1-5	CASSVFVEGQPQHF
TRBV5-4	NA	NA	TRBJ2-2	CATDKDLAGYANTGELFF
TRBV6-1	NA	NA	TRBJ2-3	CASTPGHSSTDTQYF
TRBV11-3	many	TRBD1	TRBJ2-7	CASSTNRGHEQYF
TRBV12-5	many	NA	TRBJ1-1	CASGLDRDNTEAFF
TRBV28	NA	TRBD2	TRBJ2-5	CASSGGARETQYF
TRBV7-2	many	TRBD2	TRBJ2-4	CASSLSGGRSIQYF
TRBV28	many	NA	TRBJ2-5	CASSHFRGETQYF
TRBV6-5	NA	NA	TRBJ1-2	CASSYSKGLYDGYTF
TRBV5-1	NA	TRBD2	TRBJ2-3	CASSLVLAGTDTQYF
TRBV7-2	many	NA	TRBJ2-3	CATRGASTDTQYF
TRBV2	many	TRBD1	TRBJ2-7	CASQLQGAGEQYF
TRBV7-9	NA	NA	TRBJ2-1	CASSLAQSEQFF
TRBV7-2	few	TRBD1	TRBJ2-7	CASSFRTGGDYEQYF
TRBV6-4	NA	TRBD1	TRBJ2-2	CASTYTGGIGTGELFF
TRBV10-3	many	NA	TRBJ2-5	CAIRGDQETQYF
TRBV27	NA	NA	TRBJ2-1	CASSDGGASYYNEQFF
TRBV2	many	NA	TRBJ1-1	CASSGRYRVNTEAFF
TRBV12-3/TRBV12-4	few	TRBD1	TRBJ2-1	CASSFFGQGGGEQFF